The sequence of this TCR beta chain was determined in a study of CD8 T cells in Susac syndrome (dated by TCRdb to 2018 to 2020). With regard to the full study: Of the Susac syndrome patients who were sequenced, over five had clinically active disease and about 8 were in clinical remission. At blood withdrawal, Susac syndrome patients were either therapy-naive, taking corticosteroids (in some cases with IVIg as well), or taking IVIg alone. Whether CD8+ T cell activation and differentiation in Susac syndrome was antigen driven was tested using repertoire sequencing. The clonality of the CD8+ T cell repertoire was compared across some eleven healthy donors, roughly 14 Susac syndrome patients and roughly 16 multiple sclerosis patients. The research as a whole found: Susac syndrome CD8+ repertoires showed clonal expansion, highest in CD8+ TEMRA cells and greater in clinically active than remitting patients. The number of individuals in the TCR sequencing and HLA analysis was acknowledged as relatively small. Looking at Susac-specific public clones, the researchers identified 15 to 20 in the total CD8+ repertoire and about 5 in the CD8+ TEMRA repertoire.

Peripheral blood CD8+ and CD4+ T cells from healthy donors, Susac syndrome patients and multiple sclerosis patients were profiled by high-throughput TCR beta sequencing. The Susac syndrome patients fulfilled recently defined diagnostic criteria for either definite or probable disease. CD8+ TEMRA cells were enriched by FACS, while bulk CD8+ and CD4+ T cells were purified by magnetic negative isolation. Blood was collected in EDTA tubes and processed within 24 hours, with PBMCs isolated through density gradient centrifugation. PBMCs intended for TCR sequencing were frozen in liquid nitrogen and were later thawed in a 37 degrees C water bath. The sorted or isolated CD4+, CD8+ and CD8+ TEMRA cells reached a purity of at least 90%. RNA was extracted using the RNeasy kit, and roughly 0.5 to 1 microgram was reverse transcribed with random hexamers. TCR beta CDR3 regions were amplified with the immunoSEQ multiplex PCR assay covering 54 Vbeta and 13 Jbeta segments. To correct PCR amplification bias, a synthetic template baseline was used for both primer optimization and computational correction. In the source study's methods: Reads were annotated to V, D and J genes according to IMGT and were analyzed with immunoSEQ Analyzer, with only productive sequences retained. To calculate clonality, Shannon entropy was normalized by log2 of the number of productive unique sequences and then subtracted from one. Public and private clones were assessed among the 100 most prevalent clones of each patient and control. A clone was defined as Susac-specific if it was absent from the healthy and MS cohorts, from 1052 published viral clones and from other ImmuneACCESS disease sequences. TCRdb itself trimmed the public reads at Q25 with fastp, ran MiXCR and retained productive beta chains. A single entry per CDR3 protein holds the most common genes and DNA from its merged rows. TCRdb's processing, not the study's, gives the V and J calls here. This sample has under 85,000 distinct CDR3 sequences in its table, and approximately 93% of those were observed once. The ten largest clones take up less than 0.6% of the sample.

Concerning this clonotype: It has no known antigen specificity. Base quality data are lacking; no much larger clone is found one base away.

This TCR derives from a human donor with Susac syndrome. Sequencing used CD8+ T cells from PBMCs.

The nucleotide sequence is given as TGTGCCAGCAGACGACCAGGGGACGAGCAGTACTTC. Its protein product is CASRRPGDEQYF. The sequence joins TRBV3-1 to TRBJ2-7; the D region possibly corresponds to TRBD1 (6 bases align). The CDR3 runs 12 amino acids, cysteine and phenylalanine included. Of all the DNA, just the CDR3 is kept, 36 bases in frame from base 1. V was cut back by 6 bases and J by 5 bases, leaving a gap of 11 bases between them. CDR1 LGHDT and CDR2 YNNKEL are derived from the germline V gene (reference sequence).